This is a list of T cell receptor beta chains from one sample in a study of PD-L1 blockade in urothelial cancer. Repertoires were generated with immunoSEQ multiplex PCR, while TCRdb's copy carries only in-frame clones and drops some. The table records about 26,000 clones, approximately 86% of them present only once. Here the sequenced sample was PBMCs, taken around atezolizumab (anti-PD-L1) treatment. Source of these receptors: a man aged 55 to 70 with urothelial cancer. CDR3s include the opening cysteine and the closing phenylalanine or tryptophan. The D gene is left open where the match is weak. The size entry is marked missing in some rows and otherwise reads once, few, many or a size class.

J	length	D	size	V	DNA	CDR3
TRBJ2-7	16	.	.	TRBV6-5	TGTGCCAGCAGTTACTCACGGGAATCATATTCCTACGAGCAGTACTTC	CASSYSRESYSYEQYF
TRBJ2-7	16	TRBD2	.	TRBV11-2	TGTGCCAGCAGCTTACCGGGACTAGCGGGAGTCTACGAGCAGTACTTC	CASSLPGLAGVYEQYF
TRBJ2-2	14	.	.	TRBV7-3	TGTGCCAGCACCTTAGCAGCGAACACCGGGGAGCTGTTTTTT	CASTLAANTGELFF
TRBJ1-1	11	.	.	TRBV7-2	TGTGCCAGCAGCTTAAGGCGGGTGGGGTTCTTT	CASSLRRVGFF
TRBJ1-1	13	.	.	TRBV7-2	TGTGCCAGCAGCTTTCAAGGGAGCACTGAAGCTTTCTTT	CASSFQGSTEAFF
TRBJ2-2	13	TRBD1	.	TRBV30	TGTGCCTGGAATCCAGGGGGCCCCGGGGAGCTGTTTTTT	CAWNPGGPGELFF
TRBJ2-3	18	TRBD2	.	TRBV10-3	TGTGCCATAAATACCGTGGGACTAGCGGGGGGCCCTCCAGATACGCAGTATTTT	CAINTVGLAGGPPDTQYF
TRBJ1-6	14	.	.	TRBV5-5	TGTGCCAGCACCCTAGCGGGGGATAATTCACCCCTCCACTTT	CASTLAGDNSPLHF
TRBJ1-2	16	.	.	TRBV7-8	TGTGCCAGCAGCTCCGCAATGGGAGGAAACACTTATGGCTACACCTTC	CASSSAMGGNTYGYTF
TRBJ2-2	15	.	.	TRBV4-1	TGCGCCAGCAGCCAAGGGGGGGGGCGCACCGGGGAGCTGTTTTTT	CASSQGGGRTGELFF
TRBJ2-7	15	TRBD2	.	TRBV7-9	TGTGCCAGCAGCTTAGGTACTAGCGGGAGCTACGAGCAGTACTTC	CASSLGTSGSYEQYF
TRBJ1-4	16	TRBD1	.	TRBV19	TGTGCCAGTAGACCAAGGACAGGGGGGAATAATGAAAAACTGTTTTTT	CASRPRTGGNNEKLFF
TRBJ2-3	14	TRBD1	.	TRBV5-1	TGCGCCAGCAGCTCCGGGACAGTCACAGATACGCAGTATTTT	CASSSGTVTDTQYF
TRBJ1-5	15	.	.	TRBV6-6	TGTGCCAGCACCCACCGGGATTTCGGCAATCAGCCCCAGCATTTT	CASTHRDFGNQPQHF
TRBJ2-3	14	.	.	TRBV19	TGTGCCAGTAGTATACTAGCCGGCACAGATACGCAGTATTTT	CASSILAGTDTQYF
TRBJ2-2	15	TRBD1	.	TRBV5-1	TGCGCCAGCAGCTGGGGGACAGGGAACACCGGGGAGCTGTTTTTT	CASSWGTGNTGELFF
TRBJ2-3	17	.	.	TRBV7-8	TGTGCCAGCAGCTTAGTAGGTCTAGCCCTCGTGGGGGATACGCAGTATTTT	CASSLVGLALVGDTQYF
TRBJ2-7	14	TRBD1	.	TRBV19	TGTGCCAGTAGCCCGACAGGGTTTGTCTACGAGCAGTACTTC	CASSPTGFVYEQYF
TRBJ2-7	14	TRBD1	.	TRBV9	TGTGCCAGCAGCGTACCCACAGGGGCCGGGGAGCAGTACTTC	CASSVPTGAGEQYF
TRBJ1-1	15	.	.	TRBV11-2	TGTGCCAGCAGCCCCGCAGGCTTCATGAACACTGAAGCTTTCTTT	CASSPAGFMNTEAFF
TRBJ2-7	16	.	.	TRBV28	TGTGCCAGCAGTCCCCGGGGTGTGGCGGGGTACTACGAGCAGTACTTC	CASSPRGVAGYYEQYF
TRBJ2-2	15	.	once	TRBV14	TGTGCCAGCAGCGTCGGGGTAGCGAGAACCGGGGAGCTGTTTTTT	CASSVGVARTGELFF
TRBJ2-2	15	TRBD1	.	TRBV5-1	TGCGCCAGCAGCTTAACAGGGGACGACACCGGGGAGCTGTTTTTT	CASSLTGDDTGELFF
TRBJ2-2	14	TRBD1	few	TRBV6-1	TGTGCCAGCAGTATTCTACAGGGGACCGGGGAGCTGTTTTTT	CASSILQGTGELFF
TRBJ2-7	15	TRBD2	.	TRBV27	TGTGCCAGCAGTCCAGGGACTAGCGGGAGCGGCGAGCAGTACTTC	CASSPGTSGSGEQYF
TRBJ2-5	16	.	.	TRBV5-8	TGTGCCAGCAGCTTCGCCCAGATGAGGGTAACAGAGACCCAGTACTTC	CASSFAQMRVTETQYF
TRBJ2-2	18	TRBD1	.	TRBV9	TGTGCCAGCAGCGCCGCCGGGACAGCCTTACCGAACACCGGGGAGCTGTTTTTT	CASSAAGTALPNTGELFF
TRBJ1-6	18	.	.	TRBV19	TGTGCCAGTAGTATGGGGGGGGTAGGGGGTTTAGGTGGTTCACCCCTCCACTTT	CASSMGGVGGLGGSPLHF
TRBJ2-2	15	TRBD2	.	TRBV10-1	TGCGCCAGCAGTCGGGGACTAGGTGGGACCGGGGAGCTGTTTTTT	CASSRGLGGTGELFF
TRBJ2-3	16	TRBD2	.	TRBV19	TGTGCCAGTAGAACACTAGCGGGAGCGAGCACAGATACGCAGTATTTT	CASRTLAGASTDTQYF
TRBJ2-1	14	TRBD2	.	TRBV7-3	TGTGCCAGCAGTAAATTAGCGGGGGGAGGTGAGCAGTTCTTC	CASSKLAGGGEQFF
TRBJ2-7	12	.	once	TRBV19	TGTGCCAGTAGTCTCTGGGGCGAGGAGCAGTACTTC	CASSLWGEEQYF
TRBJ2-5	15	.	.	TRBV12-5	TGTGCTAGTGGTTTGGGAAAGGGGGTCCAAGAGACCCAGTACTTC	CASGLGKGVQETQYF
TRBJ2-2	14	.	.	TRBV19	TGTGCCAGTAGTTCCCGTGGAGGGATTGGGGAGCTGTTTTTT	CASSSRGGIGELFF
TRBJ2-1	18	TRBD2	.	TRBV5-4	TGTGCCAGCAGCCCGGACCGACCTGTAGCGGGAGCGTGGAATGAGCAGTTCTTC	CASSPDRPVAGAWNEQFF
TRBJ1-5	16	.	.	TRBV4-1	TGCGCCAGCAGCCCCCGGATTGGTTTGCAGGGGCGGCCCCAGCATTTT	CASSPRIGLQGRPQHF
TRBJ2-3	17	TRBD2	.	TRBV11-2	TGTGCCAGCACACCCTTCGGGACTAGCGGGAGTACAGATACGCAGTATTTT	CASTPFGTSGSTDTQYF
TRBJ2-5	16	TRBD2	.	TRBV5-5	TGTGCCAGCAGCCCCTCCGGGACTAGATCGCAAGAGACCCAGTACTTC	CASSPSGTRSQETQYF
TRBJ1-5	14	.	once	TRBV27	TGTGCCAGCAGTTTTCGAGGGATGCGTCAGCCCCAGCATTTT	CASSFRGMRQPQHF
TRBJ1-1	17	.	.	TRBV5-1	TGCGCCAGCAGCTTGGATTCGGGTGGCGGGGGGGGAACTGAAGCTTTCTTT	CASSLDSGGGGGTEAFF
TRBJ1-2	13	.	.	TRBV7-2	TGTGCCAGCAGCTTACGGCAGGGCTATGGCTACACCTTC	CASSLRQGYGYTF
TRBJ1-3	13	.	few	TRBV6-1	TGTGCCACCGAGACGGGAGCTGGAAACACCATATATTTT	CATETGAGNTIYF
TRBJ2-5	15	TRBD1	.	TRBV5-4	TGTGCCAGCAGCCTAGACAGGGTCAGTAGGGAGACCCAGTACTTC	CASSLDRVSRETQYF
TRBJ1-6	16	.	few	TRBV6-6	TGTGCCAGCAGTTACTCCCGGGACACTCATAATTCACCCCTCCACTTT	CASSYSRDTHNSPLHF
TRBJ1-2	13	.	.	TRBV7-3	TGTGCCAGCAGCCCTACAGGGAACTATGGCTACACCTTC	CASSPTGNYGYTF
TRBJ2-1	14	TRBD2	few	TRBV12-5	TGTGCTAGTGGTTTACTAGCGGGAGCCCATGAGCAGTTCTTC	CASGLLAGAHEQFF
TRBJ1-4	14	.	once	TRBV2	TGTGCCAGCAGCCGAGACAGGTTAAATGAAAAACTGTTTTTT	CASSRDRLNEKLFF